This T cell receptor beta chain was identified during a study of T cells after posttransplantation cyclophosphamide (dated by TCRdb to 2016 to 2017). Study-level background: T cell repertoire reconstitution was tracked by TRB sequencing after myeloablative bone marrow transplantation in which posttransplantation cyclophosphamide was used as GVHD prophylaxis. Antigen receptor sequencing was done on samples from some 34 PTCy-treated patients and from over 15 related bone marrow donors of those patients. Blood from all 30 or so PTCy patients with 1-year posttransplant specimens was subjected to TRB sequencing. Because TRA and TRB clonality correlated tightly in fewer than ten samples, the subsequent TCR analyses were limited to TRB only. Public TRB sequences were searched against a database of over 3,600 sequences associated with responses to pathogens, tumor antigens, self-antigens and alloantigens. Up to roughly 3 additional blood samples from 2 to 5.2 years after transplant were also TRB-sequenced in 3 patients, as was pretransplant blood from 4 patients.

The CDR3, cysteine through phenylalanine, is 15 amino acids long. Left in the record is the CDR3 DNA by itself, 45 bases read in frame from the first base. V sheds 3 bases and J sheds 0 bases, leaving 12 bases between their ends. Looking up the germline V gene yields CDR1 MDHEN and CDR2 SYDVKM. Genomic DNA was the input for TRB sequencing, which was run either with the immunoSEQ assay at survey resolution or with the hsTCRB kit. The paper's data handling went like this. The immunoSEQ software was used for initial read processing, and the LymphoSeq R package was used for repertoire analyses. For each TRB dataset, clonality was calculated as 1 minus normalized Shannon entropy, and the Gini coefficient was computed as well. To infer phenotypes in unsorted samples, TRB sequences from sorted subsets of the recipient or donor were mapped onto unsorted samples from the same recipient. TCRdb obtained this table from immuneACCESS and retained in-frame rearrangements with V and J assigned. These tables miss some clones; where compared with another copy, unresolved V genes account for less than half of the shortfall, and the remainder is unexplained. V and J calls and clone size are as listed in that table; D and trimming were resolved from the DNA. This sample shows 37,000 or so clones, and none of them turns up only once. The ten largest account for 5.5% to 7% of the sample.

The sample holds many counts of this clone. Its binding antigen is unknown. No clone much larger than this one lies a single base away; base qualities are absent. Related bone marrow donors provided peripheral blood samples on the day of marrow donation. Mononuclear cells from peripheral blood and bone marrow were separated by Ficoll-Hypaque density centrifugation and then cryopreserved. What the study reported, not specific to this receptor: Donor-recipient similarity was low at 1-2 months but increased during the first year, and donor CD8+ memory clones often dominated later blood repertoires. Across the 45 to 55 patients, TRB clonality was highly associated with recipient CMV seropositivity and CMV reactivation, and diversity with PTCy was similar to that in the CNI/methotrexate controls. The TRB repertoires of T cells infiltrating skin or GI tract showed only limited overlap with the TRB repertoires of T cells in blood.

The receptor was isolated from a man in his thirties or forties in good health and a related stem cell transplant donor. Sequenced: PBMCs. This chain is built from TRBV28 and TRBJ2-7, with the D gene call left open. In nucleotides, the sequence is TGTGCCAGCAGTTTGCCTGGCGGAAACTCCTACGAGCAGTACTTC. This translates into CASSLPGGNSYEQYF.